These 13 T cell receptor beta chains were all obtained from the same sample, sequenced in a study of CD8 T cells in ankylosing spondylitis. Via MiXCR, TCRdb re-called the 5' RACE reads, giving one row per CDR3 protein. The table records under 250,000 distinct CDR3 sequences, about 30% of them present only once. Source material: blood, either unsorted or a sorted T cell fraction (not recorded which). Receptors originate from a male donor with ankylosing spondylitis or in good health (not recorded which).

This clonotype has just a few counts. The chain joins TRBV12-3 or TRBV12-4 to TRBJ1-5, with 9 nucleotides matching TRBD1. V was clipped by 6 bases and J by 3 bases; unmatched bases: 3. This CDR3 spans 14 amino acids. The CDR3 DNA reads as TGTGCCAGCAGGGGGACAGGGTACAATCAGCCCCAGCATTTT. Translation gives CASRGTGYNQPQHF.

J is TRBJ2-7 and V is TRBV20-1; D is ambiguous. V lost 6 bases and J lost 7, with 16 bases in between. Germline values: CDR1 DFQATT, CDR2 SNEGSKA (reference sequence). CDR3 length: 12 amino acids. CDR3 region: CSAHRQGREQYF. Written as DNA, the CDR3 is TGCAGTGCCCACCGACAAGGCCGAGAGCAGTACTTC.

A single count supports this clonotype. The chain uses TRBV11-2 and TRBJ2-3; 14 bases line up with TRBD2. V was clipped by 4 bases and J by 0 bases; unmatched bases: 12. The CDR3 extends over 20 amino acids. Germline V gene sequence: CDR1 SGHAT, CDR2 FQNNGV. The DNA for the CDR3 is TGTGCCAGCAGCTCGGGACTAGCGGGGGCCCCAAGGGGAAGCACAGATACGCAGTATTTT. This translates into CASSSGLAGAPRGSTDTQYF.

This clonotype was counted many times. The chain has TRBV29-1 and TRBJ1-2, with 8 bases identical to TRBD1. Unmatched junction bases numbered 6, after V lost 2 bases and J lost 4 bases. CDR1 and CDR2 (germline): SQVTM, ANQGSEA. The CDR3 is 14 residues long. In DNA, the CDR3 is TGCAGCGTTGAACTCCAGGGGGCGTCCTATGGCTACACCTTC. Encoded protein: CSVELQGASYGYTF.

The gene calls are TRBV29-1 and TRBJ2-1; no firm D call. This CDR3 has 13 amino acids. CDR1 and CDR2 from the germline V gene are SQVTM and ANQGSEA. Trimming took off 2 bases at V and 4 bases at J, with 9 bases between the two ends. Here the CDR3 reads CSVEQDSYNEQFF. The CDR3 DNA reads as TGCAGCGTTGAACAAGACTCTTACAATGAGCAGTTCTTC.

The V call is TRBV20-1, the J call TRBJ2-1; D possibly corresponds to TRBD2 (7 bases). CDR1 is DFQATT, CDR2 SNEGSKA, per germline (reference sequence). This CDR3 is built from 13 residues. Trimming left V 1 base short and J 5 bases short, with 9 bases between. The CDR3 DNA follows: TGCAGTGCTAGAGCGGGGGGCCACAATGAGCAGTTCTTC. Translated: CSARAGGHNEQFF.

The table lists this clonotype with a few counts. The genes are TRBV10-2 and TRBJ2-4; TRBD1 aligns across 9 bases. CDR1 is WSHSY, CDR2 SAAADI, per germline. After removal of 8 bases from V and 5 bases from J, the junction contained 4 bases not matched to a gene. CDR3 size: 13 residues. This CDR3 is CASRGQGENIQYF. In DNA form, the CDR3 reads TGCGCCAGCCGGGGACAGGGTGAAAACATTCAGTACTTC.

Note on this clonotype: One end of the junction fails to match germline, which may point to a read error. The chain joins TRBV29-1 to TRBJ2-1, with TRBD1 matching 7 bases. There are 13 residues in the CDR3. Germline V CDR1 and CDR2: SQVTM, ANQGSEA. CDR3 coding DNA: TGCAGCTCTTGGGACAGTGACTACAGTGAGCAGTTCTTC. It translates to CSSWDSDYSEQFF.

V gene TRBV7-2 combines with J gene TRBJ1-1; D is ambiguous. CDR3 length: 14 residues. In germline, CDR1 is SGHTA, CDR2 FQGNSA. V gave up 5 bases and J gave up 3 bases, with 13 bases separating them. This CDR3 is CASSPRVLDTEAFF. The CDR3 DNA sequence: TGTGCCAGCAGCCCTCGTGTCTTGGACACTGAAGCTTTCTTT.

This clonotype occurred a few times. The rearrangement joins TRBV10-3 to TRBJ2-1; 8 nucleotides line up with TRBD1. The CDR3 sequence is 14 residues long. Germline assignment: CDR1 ENHRY and CDR2 SYGVKD. V lost 3 bases and J lost 7; bases outside the gene matches: 5. CDR3 in DNA: TGTGCCATCAGTGACCGGGACAGGAGTAATGAGCAGTTCTTC. Protein product: CAISDRDRSNEQFF.

The rearrangement uses TRBV11-1 and TRBJ2-1; 13 positions agree with TRBD2. V trimming: 6 bases; J trimming: 2 bases; junction bases outside the gene matches: 13. Germline V CDR1 and CDR2: SGHAT, FQDESV (reference sequence). The CDR3 has 19 residues. DNA for the CDR3: TGTGCCAGCAGGCCCACAACAGGGACTAGCGGGACCGCCTACAATGAGCAGTTCTTC. It encodes CASRPTTGTSGTAYNEQFF.

The rearrangement uses TRBV20-1 and TRBJ2-1, with unresolved D. With 5 bases removed from V and 0 bases from J, the gap between germline ends came to 11 bases. Per the germline V gene, CDR1 is DFQATT and CDR2 is SNEGSKA (reference sequence). The CDR3 runs 14 residues. The CDR3 region has the DNA TGCAGTGCTGGGGTTCTTAGCTCCTACAATGAGCAGTTCTTC. This translates into CSAGVLSSYNEQFF.

This rearrangement joins TRBV3-1 to TRBJ2-1; TRBD1 might be the D (5 bases). The ends were cut back, 3 bases at V and 8 bases at J, with 11 bases in the middle. This CDR3 is 13 amino acids long. In germline, CDR1 is LGHDT, CDR2 YNNKEL (reference sequence). CDR3 amino acids: CASSQGKGYEQFF. The CDR3 DNA follows: TGTGCCAGCAGCCAGGGTAAGGGGTATGAGCAGTTCTTC.